The 29 T cell receptor beta chains below all came from one sample that was sequenced in a study of TIL therapy for anti-PD-1-resistant metastatic lung cancer. Time point reported: pre-treatment sample, taken before nivolumab and TIL therapy. The immunoSEQ assay was v3. This table comes from immunoSEQ multiplex PCR, and its TCRdb copy is limited to in-frame clones, with some not included. The sample records roughly 15,000 clones, about 82% being singletons. The starting material was blood, obtained at baseline. These receptors all come from a person between 30 and 79 years old with non-small cell lung cancer.

This chain joins TRBV2 and TRBJ1-2; possibly TRBD1 for D (5 bases). Between the trimmed V and J ends, which lost 2 bases and 5 bases, there was a span of 9 bases. There are 13 residues in the CDR3. The germline V gene has CDR1 SNHLY and CDR2 FYNNEI. The CDR3 bases are TGTGCCAGCAGTGAATCCGGGGGATATGGCTACACCTTC. This gives the protein CASSESGGYGYTF.

The V gene is TRBV7-9, the J gene TRBJ2-2, with 7 nucleotides matching TRBD2. CDR3 length: 16 amino acids. V lost 5 bases and J lost 3; bases outside the gene matches: 9. CDR1 is SEHNR and CDR2 is FQNEAQ in the germline V gene (reference sequence). In DNA, the CDR3 is TGTGCCAGCAGCCTGCCCCCCCTAGCGGACACCGGGGAGCTGTTTTTT. Its protein is CASSLPPLADTGELFF.

J is TRBJ2-2 and V is TRBV4-3; D is unclear. This CDR3 region has 14 residues. The V gene's germline CDR1 is LGHNA and CDR2 YSLEER. V lost 0 bases and J lost 1, with 3 bases in between. Here the CDR3 reads CASSQERNTGELFF. The CDR3 DNA is TGCGCCAGCAGCCAAGAAAGGAACACCGGGGAGCTGTTTTTT.

The chain couples TRBV6-1 to TRBJ2-3, with TRBD2 identical over 8 bases. Germline V gene lookup returns CDR1 MNHNS and CDR2 SASEGT. Trimming at V came to 3 bases and at J to 5 bases, leaving 7 bases not matched to a gene. This CDR3 region has 15 residues. The CDR3 spells CASSEAAGGGDTQYF. The DNA for the CDR3 is TGTGCCAGCAGTGAGGCCGCGGGGGGAGGAGATACGCAGTATTTT.

The rearrangement joins TRBV7-2 to TRBJ1-3; 7 nucleotides match TRBD1. The CDR3 has 16 amino acids. The germline CDR1 and CDR2 sequences are SGHTA and FQGNSA. With V trimmed by 5 bases and J by 0 bases, 7 bases remained unmatched. The CDR3 DNA reads TGTGCCAGCAGCCGCCTCCGGGACAGCTCTGGAAACACCATATATTTT. As protein: CASSRLRDSSGNTIYF.

This clone turned up a few times. The chain uses TRBV7-9 and TRBJ1-1; D not certain. CDR1 and CDR2 (germline): SEHNR, FQNEAQ (reference sequence). CDR3 size: 13 residues. V was pared by 6 bases and J by 1 base, with 9 bases between. The CDR3, as DNA: TGTGCCAGCAGGTCCCAAGGGAACACTGAAGCTTTCTTT. It yields the protein CASRSQGNTEAFF. Based on the CDR3 plus reference TRBV7-9 and TRBJ1-1, the full variable domain is DTGVSQNPRHKITKRGQNVTFRCDPISEHNRLYWYRQTLGQGPEFLTYFQNEAQLEKSRLLSDRFSAERPKGSFSTLEIQRTEQGDSAMYLCASRSQGNTEAFFGQGTRLTVV.

V and J are TRBV6-6 and TRBJ1-2, with a weak D call TRBD1 (5 bases). The CDR3 sequence is 13 residues long. Trimming removed 8 bases at V and 2 bases at J, with 12 bases between. Germline CDR1 is MNHNY and CDR2 is SVGAGI (reference sequence). In DNA, the CDR3 is TGTGCCAGCGGTAACAGGCGGAACTATGGCTACACCTTC. It is translated as CASGNRRNYGYTF.

The CDR3 DNA sequence: TGTGCCTGGAGAAGGGGGCGGTTAAGCTCTGGGGCCAACGTCCTGACTTTC. As protein: CAWRRGRLSSGANVLTF. V usage is TRBV30 and J usage is TRBJ2-6; 7 bases are a match to TRBD1. The CDR3 sequence is 17 residues long. V was clipped by 3 bases and J by 0 bases; unmatched bases: 8. Germline assignment: CDR1 GTSNPN and CDR2 SVGIG (reference sequence).

Written as DNA, the CDR3 is TGTGCCAGCAGTGAACGGGACACTTCTGAAGCTTTCTTT. Translation gives CASSERDTSEAFF. J is TRBJ1-1 and V is TRBV6-1; D possibly corresponds to TRBD1 (6 bases). CDR3 length: 13 residues. Germline CDR1 reads MNHNS; CDR2 reads SASEGT. Trimming removed 2 bases at V and 6 bases at J, with 10 bases between.

The chain is built from TRBV5-4 and TRBJ2-7; TRBD1 might be the D (7 bases). Deletions cut 3 bases from V and 6 bases from J, with 19 bases between. The CDR3 is 15 residues long. Germline CDR1 is SGHNT and CDR2 is YYREEE (reference sequence). The CDR3, as DNA: TGTGCCAGCAGCTCTCCTCGACAGGGACTGATCGAGCAGTACGTC. It specifies CASSSPRQGLIEQYV.

This chain connects TRBV4-2 to TRBJ2-1; D is possibly TRBD2 (6 bases). V was pared by 0 bases and J by 6 bases, with 9 bases between. CDR3 length: 14 amino acids. CDR1 is LGHNA and CDR2 is YNFKEQ in the germline V gene. Here the CDR3 reads CASSQDTGGNEQFF. The CDR3 DNA reads as TGTGCCAGCAGCCAAGATACCGGGGGCAATGAGCAGTTCTTC.

The chain employs TRBV5-1 and TRBJ2-5; D might be TRBD1 (6 bases). The CDR3 totals 12 residues. Between the trimmed V and J ends, which lost 5 bases and 4 bases, there was a span of 9 bases. Germline V lookup: CDR1 SGHRS, CDR2 YFSETQ. The CDR3 is CASSGQLETQYF. The DNA for the CDR3 is TGCGCCAGCAGTGGACAGCTAGAGACCCAGTACTTC.

The chain joins TRBV7-8 to TRBJ2-2, with D possibly TRBD2 on 6 matching bases. Trimming took off 4 bases at V and 0 bases at J, with 15 bases between the two ends. Germline-derived CDR1 and CDR2 are SGHVS and FQNEAQ. CDR3 length equals 17 residues. CDR3 nucleotide sequence: TGTGCCAGCAGCTCCCGACTAGAGAGAACGAACACCGGGGAGCTGTTTTTT. It encodes CASSSRLERTNTGELFF.

The V gene is TRBV27, the J gene TRBJ2-1, with 13 nucleotides matching TRBD2. Germline V gives CDR1 MNHEY, CDR2 SMNVEV (reference sequence). V lost 4 bases, J lost 0 bases, and 9 bases stayed unmatched. CDR3 length equals 19 residues. The CDR3 protein is CASSSMGLAGLSSYNEQFF. The CDR3 coding sequence is TGTGCCAGCAGTTCGATGGGACTAGCGGGGTTAAGCTCCTACAATGAGCAGTTCTTC.

The CDR3, as DNA: TGCGCCAGCTCTGGGGCCCCAAGGGCGAGCACAGATACGCAGTATTTT. Translated, it gives CASSGAPRASTDTQYF. The chain recombines TRBV5-1 with TRBJ2-3; possibly TRBD1 for D (5 bases). In germline, CDR1 is SGHRS, CDR2 YFSETQ. Trimming removed 7 bases at V and 0 bases at J, with 18 bases between. The CDR3 is 16 residues long.

The table lists this clone with a few counts. J is TRBJ1-2 and V is TRBV19; 10 bases match TRBD1. With 3 bases clipped from V and 4 bases from J, the junction kept 2 bases outside the gene matches. Germline CDR1 LNHDA, CDR2 SQIVND (reference sequence). This CDR3 comprises 14 residues. CDR3 sequence (DNA): TGTGCCAGTAGTATCGACAGGGGGCCCTATGGCTACACCTTC. This codes for CASSIDRGPYGYTF. Filled out from reference TRBV19 and TRBJ1-2, the complete variable domain reads DGGITQSPKYLFRKEGQNVTLSCEQNLNHDAMYWYRQDPGQGLRLIYYSQIVNDFQKGDIAEGYSVSREKKESFPLTVTSAQKNPTAFYLCASSIDRGPYGYTFGSGTRLTVV.

This clone was counted a single time. J is TRBJ2-1 and V is TRBV12-5, with D possibly matching TRBD2 (6 bases). The V gene's germline CDR1 is LGHNT and CDR2 FRNRAP. This CDR3 spans 14 amino acids. V lost 1 base to trimming and J lost 10 bases, with 14 bases between them. CDR3 residues: CASGLETLAREQFF. The CDR3 nucleotides are TGTGCTAGTGGTTTGGAAACCCTAGCGCGAGAGCAGTTCTTC.

This clone has just a few counts. This chain uses TRBV9 with TRBJ1-2; D might be TRBD1 (5 bases). The germline V gene has CDR1 SGDLS and CDR2 YYNGEE. V was clipped by 3 bases and J by 3 bases, with 12 bases between them. This CDR3 is 14 amino acids long. This CDR3 is CASSGEGVYYGYTF. In DNA form, the CDR3 reads TGTGCCAGCAGCGGCGAAGGGGTTTACTATGGCTACACCTTC.

The chain uses TRBV5-4 and TRBJ2-1; D is undetermined. CDR3 length: 14 residues. Germline V gives CDR1 SGHNT, CDR2 YYREEE (reference sequence). V was clipped by 5 bases and J by 3 bases, with 12 bases between them. The DNA for the CDR3 is TGTGCCAGCAGAGGTACGGTCCACTACAATGAGCAGTTCTTC. It specifies CASRGTVHYNEQFF.

The gene calls are TRBV5-1 and TRBJ1-2, with unresolved D. Trimming shortened V by 0 bases and J by 4 bases, and 13 bases separated the two germline ends. There are 15 residues in the CDR3. Germline CDR1 and CDR2: SGHRS and YFSETQ. CDR3 nucleotides: TGCGCCAGCAGCTTGGTGGGCAGAAGGAGCTATGGCTACACCTTC. The encoded protein is CASSLVGRRSYGYTF.

This clone was seen once. The chain joins TRBV15 to TRBJ2-2, with no clear D. V lost 0 bases and J lost 5, with 13 bases in between. CDR3 length: 16 residues. Germline CDR1 is LNHNV and CDR2 is YYDKDF (reference sequence). As DNA, the CDR3 is TGTGCCACCAGCAGAGATAAGGGCGTAGGGACCGGGGAGCTGTTTTTT. It encodes CATSRDKGVGTGELFF.

V usage is TRBV19 and J usage is TRBJ1-2; the match to TRBD1 covers 8 bases. This CDR3 is built from 15 residues. V lost 10 bases to trimming and J lost 4 bases; unmatched junction nucleotides: 14. CDR1 and CDR2 (germline): LNHDA, SQIVND (reference sequence). DNA of the CDR3: TGTGCCACCCAACAGGCGACAGGGGTAATCTATGGCTACACCTTC. It is translated as CATQQATGVIYGYTF.

The V and J genes are TRBV5-5 and TRBJ2-5, with D unresolved. This CDR3 is 15 amino acids long. Germline V lookup: CDR1 SGHKS, CDR2 YYEKEE (reference sequence). Trimming removed 2 bases from V and 4 bases from J, with 15 bases in between. As DNA, the CDR3 is TGTGCCAGCAGCTTTTCTTTCGAGAGGCGAGAGACCCAGTACTTC. Translation: CASSFSFERRETQYF.

The CDR3 sequence is CASASGQNTNYGYTF. The CDR3 coding sequence is TGTGCCAGCGCTTCGGGACAGAATACTAACTATGGCTACACCTTC. The rearrangement joins TRBV19 to TRBJ1-2; 7 nucleotides agree with TRBD1. V was clipped by 9 bases and J by 0 bases; unmatched bases: 10. The CDR3 consists of 15 residues. CDR1 LNHDA and CDR2 SQIVND come from the germline V gene (reference sequence).

This clone was seen just once. V usage is TRBV7-9 and J usage is TRBJ1-2, with D possibly being TRBD1 (5 bases). CDR1 and CDR2 from the germline V gene are SEHNR and FQNEAQ (reference sequence). Trimming took off 5 bases at V and 5 bases at J, with 15 bases between the two ends. The CDR3 runs to 14 residues. DNA of the CDR3: TGTGCCAGCAGCCCTCCCCTGGGGGGATATGGCTACACCTTC. It encodes CASSPPLGGYGYTF.

This chain uses TRBV7-9 with TRBJ2-7; D is undetermined. This CDR3 spans 13 amino acids. The V and J ends lost 6 bases and 0 bases respectively, with 9 bases between them. The germline V gene encodes CDR1 SEHNR and CDR2 FQNEAQ (reference sequence). The chain's CDR3 is CASRSESSYEQYF. In DNA form, the CDR3 reads TGTGCCAGCAGGTCAGAGAGCTCCTACGAGCAGTACTTC.

V gene TRBV27 combines with J gene TRBJ2-1; D could derive from TRBD1 or TRBD2 (5 bases each). Germline lookup yields CDR1 MNHEY and CDR2 SMNVEV (reference sequence). The ends were cut back, 2 bases at V and 11 bases at J, with 13 bases in the middle. The CDR3 is 13 residues long. This CDR3 reads CASSLRLAGKQFF. Written as DNA, the CDR3 is TGTGCCAGCAGTTTACGGCTAGCAGGGAAGCAGTTCTTC.

The chain joins TRBV10-3 to TRBJ2-2, with 9 nucleotides matching TRBD2. The CDR3 contains 17 residues. V lost 0 bases and J lost 8; bases outside the gene matches: 10. The germline CDR1 and CDR2 sequences are ENHRY and SYGVKD. The CDR3 spells CAISESAVAGAGGELFF. In DNA form, the CDR3 reads TGTGCCATCAGTGAGTCGGCAGTAGCGGGGGCCGGTGGGGAGCTGTTTTTT.

The chain is built from TRBV30 and TRBJ2-7; D is ambiguous. CDR1 and CDR2 (germline): GTSNPN, SVGIG (reference sequence). This CDR3 is 11 amino acids long. Trimming cost V 5 bases and J 0 bases, with 5 bases left between them. The CDR3, as DNA: TGTGCCTGGGAGAGCTCCTACGAGCAGTACTTC. Translated: CAWESSYEQYF.